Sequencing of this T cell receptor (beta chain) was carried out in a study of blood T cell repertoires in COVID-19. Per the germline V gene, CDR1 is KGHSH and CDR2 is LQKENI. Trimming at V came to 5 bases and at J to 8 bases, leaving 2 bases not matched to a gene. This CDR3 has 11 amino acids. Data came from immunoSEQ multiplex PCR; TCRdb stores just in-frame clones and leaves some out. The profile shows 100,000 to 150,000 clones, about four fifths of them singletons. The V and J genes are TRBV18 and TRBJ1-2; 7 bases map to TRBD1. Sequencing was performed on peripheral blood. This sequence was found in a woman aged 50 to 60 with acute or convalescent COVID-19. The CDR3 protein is CASSDRVGYTF. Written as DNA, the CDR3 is TGTGCCAGCTCAGACAGGGTCGGCTACACCTTC.